The rows below give T cell receptor beta chains drawn from one sample of a study of regulatory T cells in long-lasting Graves disease. TCRdb reprocessed the multiplex PCR reads with MiXCR, giving one entry per CDR3 protein. Here the sample spans around 450,000 distinct CDR3 sequences, roughly 17% being singletons. These data also featured in a second study, about T cells in Graves' hyperthyroidism and ophthalmopathy.

Sequences were derived from peripheral blood mononuclear cells (PBMCs), sampled at new diagnosis, from a patient treated with antithyroid drugs. The receptors stem from a man aged 35 to 55 with Graves disease. Each CDR3 is given with its conserved first and last residue. D genes are given only for firm matches. The size field is filled for only some rows; it gives once, few, many or a size class.

D,size,V,J,CDR3,DNA
.,many,TRBV7-3,TRBJ1-4,CASSLHYLGEKLFF,TGTGCCAGCAGCTTACATTACTTGGGTGAAAAACTGTTTTTT
TRBD1,many,TRBV14,TRBJ2-3,CASSQDPGQGRDTQYF,TGTGCCAGCAGCCAAGACCCTGGACAGGGTCGCGATACGCAGTATTTT
.,.,TRBV30,TRBJ1-1,CAWSPSQDTEAFF,TGTGCCTGGAGTCCATCCCAGGACACTGAAGCTTTCTTT
TRBD1,few,TRBV27,TRBJ2-2,CASSLRQGAVGELFF,TGTGCCAGCAGTTTAAGACAGGGGGCCGTCGGGGAGCTGTTTTTT
TRBD2,many,TRBV5-1,TRBJ2-7,CASSGLTSGRAYEQYF,TGCGCCAGCAGCGGCTTGACTAGCGGGAGGGCGTACGAGCAGTACTTC
TRBD1,many,TRBV27,TRBJ2-3,CASSEDRGRPDTQYF,TGTGCCAGCAGTGAGGACAGGGGTCGCCCAGATACGCAGTATTTT
.,many,TRBV18,TRBJ1-2,CASSPKTSNYGYTF,TGTGCCAGCTCACCCAAGACTTCTAACTATGGCTACACCTTC
.,many,TRBV5-1,TRBJ2-3,CASSSSPPPTDTQYF,TGCGCCAGCAGCTCTTCCCCCCCACCTACAGATACGCAGTATTTT
.,.,TRBV24-1,TRBJ2-3,CATSDYLDTQYF,TGTGCCACCAGTGATTATCTGGATACGCAGTATTTT
.,many,TRBV7-3,TRBJ1-2,CASSPDPNYGYTF,TGTGCCAGCAGCCCGGATCCTAACTATGGCTACACCTTC
TRBD1,once,TRBV7-9,TRBJ1-6,CASSPQQGARSPLHF,TGTGCCAGCAGCCCGCAACAGGGGGCGCGGTCACCCCTCCACTTT
.,.,TRBV19,TRBJ2-2,CASNNRGGDGFSGELFF,TGTGCCAGTAACAACCGTGGGGGCGACGGGTTTTCCGGGGAGCTGTTTTTT
.,.,TRBV6-1,TRBJ1-2,CASRRDYGYTF,TGTGCCAGCAGGCGGGACTATGGCTACACCTTC
.,.,TRBV7-2,TRBJ2-1,CASSLVGDNERFF,TGTGCCAGCAGCTTAGTAGGTGACAATGAGCGGTTCTTC
.,.,TRBV20-1,TRBJ2-3,CSARDGGVDTQYF,TGCAGTGCTAGAGATGGTGGGGTAGATACGCAGTATTTT
.,.,TRBV7-8,TRBJ2-7,CASSLKPQSYKQYF,TGTGCCAGCAGCCTCAAACCCCAGTCCTACAAGCAGTACTTC
.,many,TRBV12-3/TRBV12-4,TRBJ1-1,CASSKRLTEAFF,TGTGCCAGCAGCAAGAGGTTAACTGAAGCTTTCTTT
TRBD2,many,TRBV28,TRBJ2-3,CASSLPGLAGSTDTQYF,TGTGCCAGCAGTTTACCGGGACTAGCGGGAAGCACAGATACGCAGTATTTT
.,.,TRBV24-1,TRBJ1-2,CATTPGPGPGGYTF,TGTGCCACCACCCCAGGGCCGGGGCCGGGTGGCTACACCTTC
.,.,TRBV27,TRBJ2-1,CASSSPWRANEQFF,TGTGCCAGCAGTTCGCCGTGGCGGGCCAATGAGCAGTTCTTC
.,.,TRBV27,TRBJ1-5,CASRKYSNQPQHF,TGTGCCAGCAGAAAGTATAGCAATCAGCCCCAGCATTTT
TRBD1,many,TRBV2,TRBJ1-2,CASMRRGGNYGYTF,TGTGCCAGCATGCGCAGGGGGGGTAACTATGGCTACACCTTC
.,many,TRBV11-3,TRBJ2-3,CASSLGGPRGDTQYF,TGTGCCAGCAGCTTAGGTGGACCCCGGGGAGATACGCAGTATTTT
TRBD2,many,TRBV27,TRBJ2-7,CASSSPTSGRYEQYF,TGTGCCAGCAGCTCTCCGACTAGCGGGAGATACGAGCAGTACTTC
.,few,TRBV7-8,TRBJ2-1,CTSSLGGFGRQVYNEQFF,TGTACCAGCAGCTTAGGAGGCTTTGGGAGGCAGGTTTACAATGAGCAGTTCTTC
.,.,TRBV9,TRBJ2-2,CASRGTDNTGELFF,TGTGCCAGCAGAGGGACGGACAACACCGGGGAGCTGTTTTTT
.,many,TRBV7-6,TRBJ2-1,CASSLGSSGTYNEQFF,TGTGCCAGCAGCTTGGGGAGTAGCGGAACCTACAATGAGCAGTTCTTC
.,many,TRBV28,TRBJ2-7,CASSFSEGLIEQYF,TGTGCCAGCAGTTTTTCCGAGGGTTTAATAGAGCAGTACTTC
.,.,TRBV7-3,TRBJ1-1,CSSSLGGNTEAFF,TGTTCCAGCAGCTTAGGGGGGAACACTGAAGCTTTCTTT
TRBD2,few,TRBV4-2,TRBJ2-3,CASSQIGGSSDTQYF,TGTGCCAGCAGCCAGATAGGCGGGAGCTCAGATACGCAGTATTTT
.,.,TRBV10-3,TRBJ2-7,CAISESGGGQHYEQYF,TGTGCCATCAGTGAGTCGGGCGGAGGACAACACTACGAGCAGTACTTC
.,many,TRBV28,TRBJ2-7,CASSLWTAYEQYF,TGTGCCAGCAGTTTATGGACAGCCTACGAGCAGTACTTC
TRBD1,many,TRBV12-3/TRBV12-4,TRBJ2-4,CASRRQGSDIQYF,TGTGCCAGCAGAAGACAGGGGAGCGACATTCAGTACTTC
.,few,TRBV24-1,TRBJ2-2,CATSDFASNTGELFF,TGTGCCACCAGTGATTTCGCCTCGAACACCGGGGAGCTGTTTTTT
TRBD2,many,TRBV28,TRBJ2-5,CASSATGTSGFQETQYF,TGTGCCAGCAGTGCCACCGGGACTAGCGGGTTCCAAGAGACCCAGTACTTC
.,.,TRBV7-9,TRBJ2-7,CASRRQDEQYF,TGTGCCAGCAGACGGCAGGACGAGCAGTACTTC
.,.,TRBV7-6,TRBJ2-7,CASNLGGQAYEQYF,TGTGCCAGCAACTTAGGTGGACAAGCCTACGAGCAGTACTTC
.,many,TRBV20-1,TRBJ1-1,CSAKQTVNTEAFF,TGCAGTGCTAAACAAACAGTGAACACTGAAGCTTTCTTT
.,.,TRBV11-3,TRBJ2-5,CASSKPGHTTEETQYF,TGTGCCAGCAGCAAACCCGGACACACGACCGAAGAGACCCAGTACTTC
.,.,TRBV7-9,TRBJ2-7,CASSLGGWRSSLGYEQYF,TGTGCCAGCAGCTTAGGGGGGTGGAGGAGTTCTCTGGGGTACGAGCAGTACTTC